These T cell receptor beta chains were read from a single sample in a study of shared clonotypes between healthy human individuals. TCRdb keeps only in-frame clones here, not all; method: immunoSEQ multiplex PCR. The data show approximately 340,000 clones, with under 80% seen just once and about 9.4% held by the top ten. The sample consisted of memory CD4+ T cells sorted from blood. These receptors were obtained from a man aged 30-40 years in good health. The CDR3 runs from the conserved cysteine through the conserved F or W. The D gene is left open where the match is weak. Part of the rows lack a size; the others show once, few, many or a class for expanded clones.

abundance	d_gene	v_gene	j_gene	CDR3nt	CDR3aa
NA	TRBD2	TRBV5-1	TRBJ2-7	TGCGCCAGCAGCTTGGTTGTTAGCGGGAGCGGCGACGAGCAGTACTTC	CASSLVVSGSGDEQYF
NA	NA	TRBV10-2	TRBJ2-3	TGCGCCAGCACCCTGGGGGGGACAACTAGCACAGATACGCAGTATTTT	CASTLGGTTSTDTQYF
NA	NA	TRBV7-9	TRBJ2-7	TGTGCCAGCAGCGGCCAAGCGGGCCCCAACGAGCAGTACTTC	CASSGQAGPNEQYF
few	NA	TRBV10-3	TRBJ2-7	TGTGCCATCAGTGAGACAGTCGGGGGATCCTACGAGCAGTACTTC	CAISETVGGSYEQYF
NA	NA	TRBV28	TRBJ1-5	TGTGCCAGCAGTTTTCAAAGGGAGGCAGGTCAGCCCCAGCATTTT	CASSFQREAGQPQHF
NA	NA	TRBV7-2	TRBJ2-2	TGTGCCAGCAGCGAACAGGCGAACACCGGGGAGCTGTTTTTT	CASSEQANTGELFF
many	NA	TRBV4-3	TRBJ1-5	TGCGCCAGCAGCCAAGAGCTATTCTGGGATCAGCCCCAGCATTTT	CASSQELFWDQPQHF
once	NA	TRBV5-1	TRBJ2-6	TGCGCCACGAGACAGGCCTCTGGGGCCAACGTCCTGACTTTC	CATRQASGANVLTF
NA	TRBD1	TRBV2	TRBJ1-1	TGTGCCAGCAGTGTATCCGGGACAGGGGTTCTGTTCTTT	CASSVSGTGVLFF
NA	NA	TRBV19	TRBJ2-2	TGTGCCAGTAGTATAGGACTAGGCAGCACCGGGGAGCTGTTTTTT	CASSIGLGSTGELFF
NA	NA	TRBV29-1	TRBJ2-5	TGCAGCGTTGTGGAACCGCAAGAGACCCAGTACTTC	CSVVEPQETQYF
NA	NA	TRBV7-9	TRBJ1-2	TGTGCCGTGGGGTTGGACTATGGCTACACCTTC	CAVGLDYGYTF
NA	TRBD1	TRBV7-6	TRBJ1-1	TGTGCCAGCAGCCAGGGGGGGTTGAACACTGAAGCTTTCTTT	CASSQGGLNTEAFF
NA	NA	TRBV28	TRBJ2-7	TGTGCCACCGGGACCCGCAGGAAAACCGAGCAGTACTTC	CATGTRRKTEQYF
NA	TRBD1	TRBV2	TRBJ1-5	TGTGCCAGCAGACCCCGGGACAGGGGGCTGTATAGCAATCAGCCCCAGCATTTT	CASRPRDRGLYSNQPQHF
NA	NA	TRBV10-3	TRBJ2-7	TGTGCCATCAGTGGTATCGGGGCCTACGAGCAGTACTTC	CAISGIGAYEQYF
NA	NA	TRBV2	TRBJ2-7	TGTGCCAGCACCGATATGCCTGGGTTCTCTCCTTACGAGCAGTACTTC	CASTDMPGFSPYEQYF
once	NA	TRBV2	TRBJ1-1	TGTGCCAGCAGTGCACAGGGCCGGGGCACTGAAGCTTTCTTT	CASSAQGRGTEAFF
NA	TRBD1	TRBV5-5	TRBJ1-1	TGTGCCAGCAGCTCTCAGGGGGGCACTGAAGCTTTCTTT	CASSSQGGTEAFF
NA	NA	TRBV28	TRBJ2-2	TGTGCCAGCAGTTTGAGGGCCCCCGGGGAGCTGTTTTTT	CASSLRAPGELFF
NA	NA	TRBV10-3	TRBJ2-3	TGTGCCATCAGGGCCGAATTTCTAACAACTAGCACAGATACGCAGTATTTT	CAIRAEFLTTSTDTQYF
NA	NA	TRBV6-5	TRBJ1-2	TGTGCCAGCAGTCTTGGACGGTCTTACTATGGCTACACCTTC	CASSLGRSYYGYTF